This entry lists 19 T cell receptor beta chains sequenced from one sample in a study of cytomegalovirus exposure and HLA in healthy donors. Primers included in the PCR were 60 Vbeta and 13 Jbeta primers. Profiled with immunoSEQ multiplex PCR; TCRdb holds only in-frame clones, not every one. The repertoire holds 110,000 or so clones, with over 70% as singletons. The sample consisted of PBMCs. The origin of the receptors is a woman between 50 and 59 years old in good health and CMV-seropositive.

V gene TRBV6-5 combines with J gene TRBJ1-1, with unresolved D. V gave up 4 bases and J gave up 3 bases, with 12 bases separating them. This CDR3 region has 14 residues. Germline loops: CDR1 MNHEY, CDR2 SVGAGI. CDR3 coding DNA: TGTGCCAGCAGTTCGACTAGATGGGACACTGAAGCTTTCTTT. The encoded protein is CASSSTRWDTEAFF.

The genes are TRBV15 and TRBJ1-4, with 9 bases identical to TRBD1. V was clipped by 5 bases and J by 5 bases; unmatched bases: 3. CDR1 is LNHNV and CDR2 is YYDKDF in the germline V gene (reference sequence). The CDR3 totals 14 residues. In DNA, the CDR3 is TGTGCCACCAGCCCGGACAGGGGAAATGAAAAACTGTTTTTT. Its translation is CATSPDRGNEKLFF.

The chain links TRBV4-1 to TRBJ1-4; D is ambiguous. Germline V gene lookup returns CDR1 MGHRA and CDR2 YSYEKL. V was clipped by 4 bases and J by 4 bases, with 16 bases between them. The CDR3 contains 16 residues. The CDR3 DNA reads TGCGCCAGCAGCCTTTCCATAAGGAGAAGTAATGAAAAACTGTTTTTT. Protein product: CASSLSIRRSNEKLFF.

A few counts support this clone. V and J are TRBV11-2 and TRBJ2-7, with a tentative D call TRBD2 (6 bases). The CDR3 spans 16 residues. Germline CDR1 SGHAT, CDR2 FQNNGV. The V end was cut by 3 bases, the J end by 0 bases, with 15 bases between. CDR3 coding DNA: TGTGCCAGCAGCTTGAGTCGGCTAGCGCTCTCCTACGAGCAGTACTTC. This gives the protein CASSLSRLALSYEQYF.

This rearrangement joins TRBV6-1 to TRBJ2-3; D is possibly TRBD2 (7 bases). The germline V and J ends were trimmed by 1 base and 4 bases, with 9 bases remaining between them. CDR3 length: 14 residues. Germline V gives CDR1 MNHNS, CDR2 SASEGT. CDR3 DNA: TGTGCCAGCAGTGAAGGGGGGGGCCCAGATACGCAGTATTTT. Its protein is CASSEGGGPDTQYF.

The gene calls are TRBV19 and TRBJ2-7; no definite D call. Germline V lookup: CDR1 LNHDA, CDR2 SQIVND (reference sequence). The CDR3 totals 13 residues. The V gene lost 9 bases and the J gene lost 2 bases, with 14 bases spanning the gap. The CDR3 protein is CASLPLMAYEQYF. CDR3 nucleotides: TGTGCCAGCCTCCCGCTAATGGCCTACGAGCAGTACTTC.

This sequence joins TRBV19 and TRBJ2-5; 11 positions match TRBD1. Germline V gives CDR1 LNHDA, CDR2 SQIVND (reference sequence). This CDR3 spans 15 amino acids. With V trimmed by 4 bases and J by 2 bases, 3 bases remained unmatched. CDR3 amino acids: CASSTWDRGQETQYF. The CDR3 nucleotides read TGTGCCAGTAGTACCTGGGACAGGGGGCAAGAGACCCAGTACTTC.

This clone has more than one count but fewer than ten. The chain uses TRBV6-5 and TRBJ2-7, with 9 positions matching TRBD2. Germline-derived CDR1 and CDR2 are MNHEY and SVGAGI. The CDR3 runs 15 residues. J lost 4 bases, V lost 2 bases, and 6 bases had no gene match. The CDR3 region has the DNA TGTGCCAGCAGTTACCGGCTAGCGGGAAAGTACGAGCAGTACTTC. Translation gives CASSYRLAGKYEQYF.

This clone was detected once. CDR3 protein: CASSLLAVRGNEQFF. CDR3 nucleotides: TGTGCCAGCAGCTTACTAGCAGTGCGCGGCAATGAGCAGTTCTTC. The rearrangement links TRBV7-7 to TRBJ2-1, with D possibly TRBD2 on 5 matching bases. Looked up from germline, CDR1 is SSHAT and CDR2 is FNYEAQ (reference sequence). The V end lost 2 bases, the J end lost 6 bases, and 14 bases lay between the germline ends. The CDR3 length is 15 residues.

The chain uses TRBV19 and TRBJ2-7; possibly TRBD1 for D (5 bases). In germline, CDR1 is LNHDA, CDR2 SQIVND (reference sequence). The CDR3 sequence is 13 residues long. The V and J ends lost 5 bases and 3 bases respectively, with 11 bases between them. CDR3 residues: CASSSGYGYEQYF. In DNA form, the CDR3 reads TGTGCCAGTAGTTCAGGGTACGGCTACGAGCAGTACTTC.

The CDR3 protein is CASSPTGGTNEKLFF. CDR3 bases: TGTGCCAGCAGCCCCACAGGGGGGACTAATGAAAAACTGTTTTTT. The V call is TRBV4-2, the J call TRBJ1-4; 8 positions agree with TRBD1. Germline lookup yields CDR1 LGHNA and CDR2 YNFKEQ. Trimming cost V 4 bases and J 2 bases; bases outside gene matches: 3. CDR3 length equals 15 residues.

This clone was observed a single time. The chain joins TRBV7-2 to TRBJ2-5; 7 bases are shared with TRBD2. The germline gives CDR1 SGHTA, CDR2 FQGNSA. The CDR3 length is 16 residues. V gave up 1 base and J gave up 6 bases; unmatched junction bases: 11. The CDR3 region is CASSLVTGGGEKTQYF. CDR3 sequence (DNA): TGTGCCAGCAGCTTAGTTACGGGGGGTGGAGAAAAGACCCAGTACTTC.

The V call is TRBV11-2, the J call TRBJ2-1; D perhaps matches TRBD1 (6 bases). This CDR3 is 16 amino acids long. Germline CDR1 reads SGHAT; CDR2 reads FQNNGV. V was clipped by 6 bases and J by 0 bases, with 15 bases between them. The CDR3 spells CASSERWDISYNEQFF. CDR3 sequence (DNA): TGTGCCAGCAGTGAGAGATGGGACATCTCCTACAATGAGCAGTTCTTC.

This clone is judged large. The V gene is TRBV19, the J gene TRBJ1-5; D is perhaps TRBD1 (5 bases). The CDR3 length is 16 residues. Trimming stripped 0 bases from V and 5 bases from J, with 14 bases between. Germline CDR1 is LNHDA and CDR2 is SQIVND (reference sequence). CDR3 loop: CASSIDFGGLHQPQHF. CDR3 DNA sequence: TGTGCCAGTAGTATAGATTTCGGGGGGTTACATCAGCCCCAGCATTTT.

The rearrangement uses TRBV5-4 and TRBJ1-2; D may be TRBD1 (5 bases). The CDR3 contains 15 residues. V was cut by 2 bases and J by 0 bases, with 11 bases left in between. Germline V gene data show CDR1 as SGHNT and CDR2 as YYREEE (reference sequence). The chain's CDR3 is CASSFTGTANYGYTF. The CDR3 DNA reads TGTGCCAGCAGCTTCACAGGAACAGCTAACTATGGCTACACCTTC.

The chain combines TRBV5-1 with TRBJ2-3; TRBD1 might be the D (5 bases). The V gene's germline CDR1 is SGHRS and CDR2 YFSETQ. Trimming removed 0 bases from V and 1 base from J, with 9 bases in between. CDR3 size: 15 residues. The CDR3 DNA reads TGCGCCAGCAGCTTGGGGACATGGGGCACAGATACGCAGTATTTT. Its protein is CASSLGTWGTDTQYF.

Only a few counts were recorded for this clone. The J gene is TRBJ1-1, the V gene TRBV6-5; maybe TRBD1 (5 bases). The germline V gene has CDR1 MNHEY and CDR2 SVGAGI. V was clipped by 6 bases and J by 2 bases, with 13 bases between them. This CDR3 has 14 amino acids. The CDR3 sequence is CASRTGRSNTEAFF. The CDR3 DNA reads TGTGCCAGCAGAACAGGCAGATCTAACACTGAAGCTTTCTTT.

The chain combines TRBV19 with TRBJ1-5, with unresolved D. Deletions cut 5 bases from V and 5 bases from J, with 13 bases between. The CDR3 is made up of 14 amino acids. The germline V gene has CDR1 LNHDA and CDR2 SQIVND (reference sequence). The CDR3 here is CASSVGLRDQPQHF. For the CDR3, the DNA is TGTGCCAGTAGTGTTGGACTTCGGGATCAGCCCCAGCATTTT.

This rearrangement joins TRBV28 to TRBJ2-7; D remains ambiguous. The germline V and J ends were trimmed by 4 bases and 0 bases, with 10 bases remaining between them. The CDR3 is 14 residues long. Germline assignment: CDR1 MDHEN and CDR2 SYDVKM. The DNA of the CDR3 is TGTGCCAGCAGTTCCCCCAGTCCCTCCTACGAGCAGTACTTC. Translated: CASSSPSPSYEQYF.